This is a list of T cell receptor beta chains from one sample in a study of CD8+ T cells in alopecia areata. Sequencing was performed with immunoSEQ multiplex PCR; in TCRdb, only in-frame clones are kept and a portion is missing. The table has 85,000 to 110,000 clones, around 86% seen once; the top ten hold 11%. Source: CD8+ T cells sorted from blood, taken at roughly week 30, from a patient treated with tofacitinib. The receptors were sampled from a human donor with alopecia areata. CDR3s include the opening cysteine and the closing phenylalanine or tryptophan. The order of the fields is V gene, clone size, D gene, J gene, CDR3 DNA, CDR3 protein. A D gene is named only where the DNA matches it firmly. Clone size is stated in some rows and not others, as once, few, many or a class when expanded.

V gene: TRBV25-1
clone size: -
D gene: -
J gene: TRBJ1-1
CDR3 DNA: TGTGCCAGCGGACAAAGCGGGGACACTGAAGCTTTCTTT
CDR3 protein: CASGQSGDTEAFF

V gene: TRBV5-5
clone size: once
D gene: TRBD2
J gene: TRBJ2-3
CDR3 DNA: TGTGCCAGCAGCCATAAAGGCGGGGGGGCAGAAGATACGCAGTATTTT
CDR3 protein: CASSHKGGGAEDTQYF

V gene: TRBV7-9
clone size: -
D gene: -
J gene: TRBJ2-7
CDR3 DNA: TGTGCCAGCAGCCCCGTGGACAGACACTACGAGCAGTACTTC
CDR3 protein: CASSPVDRHYEQYF

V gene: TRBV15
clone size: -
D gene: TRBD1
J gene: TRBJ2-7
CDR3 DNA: TGTGCCACCAGCAGATTCTCCGGGACAGCCTCCTACGAGCAGTACTTC
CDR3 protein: CATSRFSGTASYEQYF

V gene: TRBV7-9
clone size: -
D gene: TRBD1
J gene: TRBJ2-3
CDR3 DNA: TGTGCCAGCAGTTTTACAGGGGACCCCACAGATACGCAGTATTTT
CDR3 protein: CASSFTGDPTDTQYF

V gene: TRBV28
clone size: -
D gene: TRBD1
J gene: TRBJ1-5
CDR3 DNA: TGTGCCAGCAGTCTCGGGACAGGCGGTCAGCCCCAGCATTTT
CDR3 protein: CASSLGTGGQPQHF

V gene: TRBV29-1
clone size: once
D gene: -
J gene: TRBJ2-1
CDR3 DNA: TGCAGCGTTGAAGGCAATGAGCAGTTCTTC
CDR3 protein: CSVEGNEQFF

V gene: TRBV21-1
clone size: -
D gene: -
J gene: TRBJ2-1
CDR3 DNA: TGTGCCAGCAGCAAACGGCCTAGCGGGAACTACAATGAGCAGTTCTTC
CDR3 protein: CASSKRPSGNYNEQFF

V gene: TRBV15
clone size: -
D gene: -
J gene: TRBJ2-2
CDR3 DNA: TGTGCCACCAGCAGAGAGGGGATTCCCGGGGAGCTGTTTTTT
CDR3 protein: CATSREGIPGELFF

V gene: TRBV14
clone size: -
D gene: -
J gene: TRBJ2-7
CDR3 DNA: TGTGCCAGCAGCCACCTACACCCGGACTACGAGCAGTACTTC
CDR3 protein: CASSHLHPDYEQYF

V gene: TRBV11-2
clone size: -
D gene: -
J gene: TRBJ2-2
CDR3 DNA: TGTGCCAGCAGCTTATATTTGAACGGGGAGCTGTTTTTT
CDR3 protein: CASSLYLNGELFF

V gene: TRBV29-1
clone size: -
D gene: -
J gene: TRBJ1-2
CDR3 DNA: TGCAGCGTTGATGGAGGGCCCGGTATTGAGGGCTACACCTTC
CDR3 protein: CSVDGGPGIEGYTF

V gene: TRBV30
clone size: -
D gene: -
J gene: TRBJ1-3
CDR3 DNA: TGTGCCTGGAGTGTACCGGGAAACACCATATATTTT
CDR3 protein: CAWSVPGNTIYF

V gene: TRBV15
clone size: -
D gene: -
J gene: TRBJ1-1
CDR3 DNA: TGTGCCACCAGCCCCACCGGTCATCTGAACACTGAAGCTTTCTTT
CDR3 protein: CATSPTGHLNTEAFF

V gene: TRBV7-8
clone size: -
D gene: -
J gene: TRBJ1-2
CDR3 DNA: TGTGCCAGCAGCTTAGCGCGGGGGAACTATGGCTACACCTTC
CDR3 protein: CASSLARGNYGYTF

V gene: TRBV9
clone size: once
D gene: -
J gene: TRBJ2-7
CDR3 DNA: TGTGCCAGCAGCGGACCAGGGACCTACGAGCAGTACTTC
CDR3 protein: CASSGPGTYEQYF